These T cell receptor beta chains were read from a single sample in a study of OX40 agonist ivuxolimab in advanced cancers. Assay: immunoSEQ multiplex PCR; the TCRdb copy retains only in-frame clones and omits some. The sample lists around 70,000 clones; around 83% were seen once. The sample was CD4+ or CD8+ T cells sorted from blood, taken in a trial of the OX40 agonist ivuxolimab. The receptors stem from an adult with an advanced solid tumor such as melanoma, head and neck, liver or kidney cancer. The CDR3 runs from the conserved cysteine through the conserved F or W. A D gene is named only where the DNA matches it firmly. Expanded clones are given a class, and other clones once, few, many or no size at all.

j_call clone_size v_call d_call cdr3_nt cdr3_aa
TRBJ2-7 . TRBV5-4 . TGTGCCAGCAGCTTGGACTTGCACTCCTACGAGCAGTACTTC CASSLDLHSYEQYF
TRBJ2-5 . TRBV7-9 TRBD2 TGTGCCAGCAGCTCTAGCGGGAGCTTGACGGAGACCCAGTACTTC CASSSSGSLTETQYF
TRBJ2-1 . TRBV11-2 . TGTGCCAGCAGCTTAGCGCGGAGTAGCTACAATGAGCAGTTCTTC CASSLARSSYNEQFF
TRBJ1-4 . TRBV15 . TGTGCCACCAGCAGAGGGGGGGCAGATCAAGAAGTAAAACTGTTTTTT CATSRGGADQEVKLFF
TRBJ2-1 once TRBV9 TRBD2 TGTGCCAGCAGCGTAGATATTAGCGGGAGTAACAATGAGCAGTTCTTC CASSVDISGSNNEQFF
TRBJ2-3 once TRBV11-2 . TGTGCCAGCAGCTTAGCCCCGGCGGGAGATACGCAGTATTTT CASSLAPAGDTQYF
TRBJ1-4 once TRBV19 . TGTGCCAGTAGTGGCCGGGGAAGGGAGGAAAAACTGTTTTTT CASSGRGREEKLFF
TRBJ1-2 few TRBV27 . TGTGCCAGCAGTTTAGGTGGACAAGGCTACACCTTC CASSLGGQGYTF
TRBJ2-3 once TRBV11-2 TRBD2 TGTGCCAGCAGCCCTGGAGGAATAGCGGGAGTTTTAGATACGCAGTATTTT CASSPGGIAGVLDTQYF
TRBJ2-2 . TRBV29-1 TRBD1 TGTACGGGACAGGGGGTGTCCGGGGAGCTGTTTTTT CTGQGVSGELFF
TRBJ2-5 . TRBV29-1 TRBD2 TGCAGCGAAAGACTAGCGGGGCCACAAGAGACCCAGTACTTC CSERLAGPQETQYF
TRBJ2-7 . TRBV27 TRBD1 TGTGCCAGCACCCTGTCACAGGGGACCTACGAGCAGTACTTC CASTLSQGTYEQYF
TRBJ1-5 . TRBV7-2 . TGTGCCAGCAGCTCTACAGGGTACAATCAGCCCCAGCATTTT CASSSTGYNQPQHF
TRBJ2-7 . TRBV6-6 TRBD1 TGTGCCAGCAGAGAAATCCCGGGACAGATATACGAGCAGTACTTC CASREIPGQIYEQYF
TRBJ2-7 . TRBV19 . TGTGCCAGTACCAACGGACTCAGCTATTTTGAGGAGCAGTACTTC CASTNGLSYFEEQYF
TRBJ2-3 . TRBV18 TRBD2 TGTGCCAGCTCACCGCCGGGACTAGCGGGAAGCACAGATACGCAGTATTTT CASSPPGLAGSTDTQYF
TRBJ1-1 . TRBV12-5 TRBD1 TGTGCTAGTGCCCCTCGGGACAGGGAATTATCGAACACTGAAGCTTTCTTT CASAPRDRELSNTEAFF
TRBJ2-1 . TRBV4-2 TRBD2 TGTGCCAGCAGCCAAGAGTTAGCGGGAGGGCCTGGTGAGCAGTTCTTC CASSQELAGGPGEQFF
TRBJ2-1 . TRBV27 TRBD2 TGTGCCAGCAGTCCGGGACTAGGGTCCTACAATGAGCAGTTCTTC CASSPGLGSYNEQFF
TRBJ1-5 . TRBV28 . TGTGCCAGCAGTTCTCCCTTGGTGGATCAGCCCCAGCATTTT CASSSPLVDQPQHF
TRBJ2-7 . TRBV7-9 TRBD2 TGTGCCAGCAGCCGTACTAGCGGAGCCATCTACGAGCAGTACTTC CASSRTSGAIYEQYF
TRBJ2-3 . TRBV6-5 TRBD2 TGTGCCAGCAGTTACCTAGCGGGGACCCCGGGTACGCAGTATTTT CASSYLAGTPGTQYF
TRBJ2-3 . TRBV6-5 TRBD2 TGTGCCAGCAGTTATCGCCTAGCGGGATATCAAGATACGCAGTATTTT CASSYRLAGYQDTQYF
TRBJ2-5 . TRBV7-2 . TGTGCCAGCAGCTTGACTAGAGGGCCCCAAGAGACCCAGTACTTC CASSLTRGPQETQYF
TRBJ2-2 few TRBV5-1 . TGCGCCAGCAGCTTTGATGGAGGGGGGAGGACCGGGGAGCTGTTTTTT CASSFDGGGRTGELFF
TRBJ2-2 . TRBV9 TRBD1 TGTGCCAGTAACCCGGGACAGGGTCACACCGGGGAGCTGTTTTTT CASNPGQGHTGELFF
TRBJ2-5 . TRBV7-2 . TGTGCCAGCAGCTTAGCTAGACAAGAGACCCAGTACTTC CASSLARQETQYF
TRBJ2-2 . TRBV5-4 TRBD2 TGTGCCAGCAGCTTGAGGCCGGGAGGGGCGAACACCGGGGAGCTGTTTTTT CASSLRPGGANTGELFF
TRBJ2-6 . TRBV7-8 . TGTGCCAGCAGCTCCTCAGGGTATAACTCTGGGGCCAACGTCCTGACTTTC CASSSSGYNSGANVLTF
TRBJ2-7 . TRBV27 . TGTGCCAGCAGTTTAAGGGCGGAGGTCGAGCAGTACTTC CASSLRAEVEQYF
TRBJ2-1 . TRBV5-4 TRBD2 TGTGCCAGCAGGGGACCGGGACTAGCGGGAACAAGCTCCTACAATGAGCAGTTCTTC CASRGPGLAGTSSYNEQFF
TRBJ1-1 . TRBV19 TRBD1 TGTGCCAGTAGTACAACGGACAGGGGAAAAGCTTTCTTT CASSTTDRGKAFF
TRBJ2-5 . TRBV19 . TGTGCCAGTAGTCCTCGACAGGAGCAAGAGACCCAGTACTTC CASSPRQEQETQYF
TRBJ2-4 . TRBV5-1 TRBD1 TGCGCCAGCAGCTCGTCACAGGGGGCGAACATTCAGTACTTC CASSSSQGANIQYF
TRBJ2-7 . TRBV5-1 . TGCGCCAGCAGCTTGGAACTAAATTACGAGCAGTACTTC CASSLELNYEQYF
TRBJ2-7 . TRBV6-1 . TGTGCCAGCAGACTTACGACCTCCTACGAGCAGTACTTC CASRLTTSYEQYF
TRBJ2-3 . TRBV19 TRBD1 TGTGCCAGTAGTACCGACAGGGGCTTAACCTCAGATACGCAGTATTTT CASSTDRGLTSDTQYF
TRBJ1-1 . TRBV21-1 . . CASSKVGQGNTEAFF
TRBJ2-1 . TRBV7-9 TRBD2 TGTGCCAGTGAGGGACTAGCGGGGCACAATGAGCAGTTCTTC CASEGLAGHNEQFF
TRBJ2-7 . TRBV11-3 . TGTGCCAGCAGCCGCCAGGGGCGAAACTCCTACGAGCAGTACTTC CASSRQGRNSYEQYF
TRBJ2-5 . TRBV6-1 . TGTGCCAGCAAGGCCCTATCGAGTTACGAGACCCAGTACTTC CASKALSSYETQYF
TRBJ2-7 . TRBV28 . TGTGCCAGCAGAAAAGAGGGACCCATCATCGAGCAGTACTTC CASRKEGPIIEQYF
TRBJ2-3 . TRBV11-3 . TGTGCCAGCAGCATTAGCCCTAGCACAGATACGCAGTATTTT CASSISPSTDTQYF
TRBJ2-1 . TRBV30 TRBD2 TGTGCCTGGAGTTCGCGGACTAGCGGGAGAGTCAATGAGCAGTTCTTC CAWSSRTSGRVNEQFF
TRBJ2-5 . TRBV19 . TGTGCCAGTAAGGCAGGGGGAGGAGAGACCCAGTACTTC CASKAGGGETQYF
TRBJ2-6 . TRBV2 . TGTGCCAGCGGCGGGACCCACTCTGGGGCCAACGTCCTGACTTTC CASGGTHSGANVLTF
TRBJ1-2 few TRBV19 TRBD1 TGTGCCAGTAGGACAGGGGGATATGGCTACACCTTC CASRTGGYGYTF
TRBJ1-3 few TRBV12-5 . TGTGCTAGTGGTTTGGGAAGAGTTACTGGAAACACCATATATTTT CASGLGRVTGNTIYF
TRBJ1-2 few TRBV11-2 . TGTGCCAGCAGCGCTCGACAGCACGTCGGGTACACCTTC CASSARQHVGYTF
TRBJ1-5 . TRBV11-3 . TGTGCCAGCAGCTTGAATGAGTTTCAGCCCCAGCATTTT CASSLNEFQPQHF
TRBJ1-2 . TRBV6-4 . TGTGCCAGCAGTGACATCCCAGGGAACAACTATGGCTACACCTTC CASSDIPGNNYGYTF
TRBJ1-2 . TRBV18 TRBD1 TGTGCCAGCTCACTCCCGGGACAGGGGGCGGATGGCTACACCTTC CASSLPGQGADGYTF
TRBJ2-2 . TRBV27 TRBD2 TGTGCCAGCAGTTTAAAAACTAGCGGGAGAATAATAACCGGGGAGCTGTTTTTT CASSLKTSGRIITGELFF
TRBJ1-3 . TRBV11-3 . TGTGCCAGCAGCTTAGGCATAGGGAGCTCGAACACCATATATTTT CASSLGIGSSNTIYF
TRBJ2-7 . TRBV6-1 . TGTGCCAGCAGTTACCAGGGCGAGCAGTACTTC CASSYQGEQYF
TRBJ2-4 . TRBV5-1 TRBD1 TGCGCCAGCAGCGTGGATGGACAGGGGCGCGGCGCCAAAAACATTCAGTACTTC CASSVDGQGRGAKNIQYF
TRBJ2-7 . TRBV18 TRBD1 TGTGCCAGCTCAGGACAGGGGGTCCACGAGCAGTACTTC CASSGQGVHEQYF